This record concerns one T cell receptor beta chain sequence. Germline CDR1 and CDR2: SGHRS and YFSETQ. This CDR3 contains 14 residues. The V and J ends lost 5 bases and 2 bases, in that order; junction bases with no gene match: 5. In the original workflow: Estimated nucleated cell counts came from reference gene primer amplification. Profiled with immunoSEQ multiplex PCR; TCRdb holds only in-frame clones, not every one. V, J and clone size are those of that table, while D and trimming were read from the DNA. The repertoire has 150,000 to 200,000 clones, 80% to 95% of them found once; the top ten carry approximately 0.48%. The record originates from a study of blood T cell repertoires in COVID-19. Study overall: Material from acute and convalescent COVID-19 was sourced from the United States, Italy and Spain. T cells, B-cell-depleted T cells, or PBMCs supplied cDNA or gDNA.

V usage is TRBV5-1 and J usage is TRBJ2-7; 9 positions agree with TRBD1. The sample comprised peripheral blood. This sequence originates from a man between 50 and 59 years old with acute or convalescent COVID-19. CDR3 residues: CASRPGQGPYEQYF. CDR3 DNA: TGCGCCAGCAGGCCGGGACAGGGTCCCTACGAGCAGTACTTC. The full variable domain, with the rest looked up from reference TRBV5-1 and TRBJ2-7, is KAGVTQTPRYLIKTRGQQVTLSCSPISGHRSVSWYQQTPGQGLQFLFEYFSETQRNKGNFPGRFSGRQFSNSRSEMNVSTLELGDSALYLCASRPGQGPYEQYFGPGTRLTVT.